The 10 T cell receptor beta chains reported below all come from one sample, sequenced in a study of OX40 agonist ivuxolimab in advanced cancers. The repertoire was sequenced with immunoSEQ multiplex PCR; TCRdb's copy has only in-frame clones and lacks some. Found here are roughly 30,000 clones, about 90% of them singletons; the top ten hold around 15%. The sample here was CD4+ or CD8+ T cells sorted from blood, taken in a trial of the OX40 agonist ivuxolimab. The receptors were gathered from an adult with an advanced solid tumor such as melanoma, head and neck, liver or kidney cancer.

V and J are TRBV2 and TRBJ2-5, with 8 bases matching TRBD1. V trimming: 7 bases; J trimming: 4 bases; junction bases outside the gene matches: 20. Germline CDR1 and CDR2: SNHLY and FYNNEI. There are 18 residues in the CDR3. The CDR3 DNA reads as TGTGCCAGCAATTTACTTTTCACAGGGGGAATAGAAGGAGAGACCCAGTACTTC. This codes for CASNLLFTGGIEGETQYF. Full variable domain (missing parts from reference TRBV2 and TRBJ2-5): EPEVTQTPSHQVTQMGQEVILRCVPISNHLYFYWYRQILGQKVEFLVSFYNNEISEKSEIFDDQFSVERPDGSNFTLKIRSTKLEDSAMYFCASNLLFTGGIEGETQYFGPGTRLLVL.

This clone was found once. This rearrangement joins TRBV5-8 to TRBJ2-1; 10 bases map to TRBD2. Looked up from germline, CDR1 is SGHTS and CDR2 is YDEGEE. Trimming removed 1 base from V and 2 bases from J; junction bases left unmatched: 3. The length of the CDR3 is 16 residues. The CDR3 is CASSLRAGGPYNEQFF. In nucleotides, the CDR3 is TGTGCCAGCAGCTTGAGAGCGGGAGGGCCCTACAATGAGCAGTTCTTC.

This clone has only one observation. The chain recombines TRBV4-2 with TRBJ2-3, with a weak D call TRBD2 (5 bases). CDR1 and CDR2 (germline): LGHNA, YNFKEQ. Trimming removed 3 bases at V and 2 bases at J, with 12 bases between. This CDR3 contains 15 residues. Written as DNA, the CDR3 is TGTGCCAGCAGCCAGGCCGCGGGCTTCACAGATACGCAGTATTTT. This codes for CASSQAAGFTDTQYF.

The CDR3 DNA is TGTGCCAGCAGCTTCTATGGAAGCTCTGGAAACACCATATATTTT. It translates to CASSFYGSSGNTIYF. This chain links TRBV13 with TRBJ1-3; D is undetermined. This CDR3 spans 15 amino acids. V was trimmed by 3 bases and J by 0 bases, leaving 9 bases between them. CDR1 is PRHDT and CDR2 is FYEKMQ in the germline V gene (reference sequence). Drawing the rest from reference TRBV13 and TRBJ1-3, the complete variable domain is AAGVIQSPRHLIKEKRETATLKCYPIPRHDTVYWYQQGPGQDPQFLISFYEKMQSDKGSIPDRFSAQQFSDYHSELNMSSLELGDSALYFCASSFYGSSGNTIYFGEGSWLTVV.

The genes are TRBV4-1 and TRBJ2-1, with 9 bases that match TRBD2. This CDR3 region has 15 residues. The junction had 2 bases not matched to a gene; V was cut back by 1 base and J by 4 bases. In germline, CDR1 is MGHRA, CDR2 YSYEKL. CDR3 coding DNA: TGCGCCAGCAGCCAAGCTAGCGGGAATTACAATGAGCAGTTCTTC. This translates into CASSQASGNYNEQFF.

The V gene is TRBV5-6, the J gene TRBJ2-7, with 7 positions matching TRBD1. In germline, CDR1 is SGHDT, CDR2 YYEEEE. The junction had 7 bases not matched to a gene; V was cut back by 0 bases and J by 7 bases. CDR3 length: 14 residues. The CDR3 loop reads CASSLGAGGSEQYF. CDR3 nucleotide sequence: TGTGCCAGCAGCTTGGGTGCAGGGGGTAGTGAGCAGTACTTC.

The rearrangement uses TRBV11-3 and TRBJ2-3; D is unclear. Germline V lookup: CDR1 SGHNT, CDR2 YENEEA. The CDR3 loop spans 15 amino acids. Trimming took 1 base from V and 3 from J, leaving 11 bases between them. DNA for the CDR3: TGTGCCAGCAGCTTAGGTCTCGGGTCGACAGATACGCAGTATTTT. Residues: CASSLGLGSTDTQYF.

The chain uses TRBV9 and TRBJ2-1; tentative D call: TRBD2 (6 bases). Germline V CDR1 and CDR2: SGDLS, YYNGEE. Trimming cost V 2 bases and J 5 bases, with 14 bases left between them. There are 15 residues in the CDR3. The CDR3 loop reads CASSVSGVPHNEQFF. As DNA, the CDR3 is TGTGCCAGCAGCGTGTCGGGAGTACCCCACAATGAGCAGTTCTTC.

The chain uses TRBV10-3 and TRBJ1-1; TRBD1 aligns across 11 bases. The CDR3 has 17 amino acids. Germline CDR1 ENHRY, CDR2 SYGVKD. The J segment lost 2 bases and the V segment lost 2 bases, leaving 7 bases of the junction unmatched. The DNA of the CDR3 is TGTGCCATCAGTGAGAGGACAGGGGGCTTTACTAACACTGAAGCTTTCTTT. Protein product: CAISERTGGFTNTEAFF.

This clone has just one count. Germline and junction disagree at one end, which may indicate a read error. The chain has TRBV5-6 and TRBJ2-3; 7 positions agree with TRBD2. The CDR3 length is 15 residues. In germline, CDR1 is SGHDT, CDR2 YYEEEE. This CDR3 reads CASSPTSLSIDTQYF. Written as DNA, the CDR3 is TGTGCCAGCAGTCCGACTAGCCTTAGCATAGATACGCAGTATTTT.